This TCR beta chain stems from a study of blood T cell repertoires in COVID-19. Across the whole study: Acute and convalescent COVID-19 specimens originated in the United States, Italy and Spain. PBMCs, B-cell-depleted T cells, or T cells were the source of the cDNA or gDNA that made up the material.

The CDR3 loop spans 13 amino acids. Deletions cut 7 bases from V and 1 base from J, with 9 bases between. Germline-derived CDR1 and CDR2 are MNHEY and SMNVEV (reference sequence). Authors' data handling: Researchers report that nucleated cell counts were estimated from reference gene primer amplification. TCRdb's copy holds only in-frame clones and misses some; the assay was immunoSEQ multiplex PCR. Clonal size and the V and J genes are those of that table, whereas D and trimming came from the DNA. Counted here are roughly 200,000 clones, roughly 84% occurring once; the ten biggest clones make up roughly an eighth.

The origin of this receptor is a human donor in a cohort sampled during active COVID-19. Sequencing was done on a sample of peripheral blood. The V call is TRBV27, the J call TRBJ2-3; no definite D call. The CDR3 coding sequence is TGTGCCAGCAAAACAGAACGCACAGATACGCAGTATTTT. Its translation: CASKTERTDTQYF.